The clone carrying this T cell receptor (beta chain) was counted only a few times. Antigen: not known. Other DNA variants within this sample encode the same CDR3. The record originates from a study of OX40 agonist ivuxolimab in advanced cancers. Study results and limitations: Low clonal expansion, among the lowest seen, marked partial responders at 0.1-3.0 mg/kg. On average, CD8+ T cells had more expanded clones than CD4+.

The germline gives CDR1 SGDLS, CDR2 YYNGEE. Trimming removed 0 bases from V and 3 bases from J, with 6 bases in between. This CDR3 has 13 residues. Assay used: immunoSEQ multiplex PCR; TCRdb lists only in-frame clones, some missing. The sample lists 70,000 to 95,000 clones, 88% occurring once. The sequenced sample was CD4+ or CD8+ T cells sorted from blood, obtained in a trial of the OX40 agonist ivuxolimab. The chain combines TRBV9 with TRBJ1-1; perhaps TRBD1 as D (5 bases). This TCR derives from an adult with an advanced solid tumor such as melanoma, head and neck, liver or kidney cancer. CDR3 coding DNA: TGTGCCAGCAGCGTAGGAGGGGACACTGAAGCTTTCTTT. Translation: CASSVGGDTEAFF.